This paragraph covers one T cell receptor beta chain sequence. Germline CDR1 reads LNHDA; CDR2 reads SQIVND (reference sequence). The CDR3 extends over 13 amino acids. V dropped 9 bases and J dropped 1 base, with 11 bases sitting between them. The entry originates in a study of OX40 agonist ivuxolimab in advanced cancers. Assay: immunoSEQ multiplex PCR; the TCRdb copy retains only in-frame clones and omits some. The sample holds tens of thousands of clones, roughly nine tenths seen once. This chain uses TRBV19 with TRBJ2-3; possible D gene TRBD2, 6 bases. The source material was CD4+ or CD8+ T cells sorted from blood, sampled in a trial of the OX40 agonist ivuxolimab. This receptor was obtained from an adult with an advanced solid tumor such as melanoma, head and neck, liver or kidney cancer. For the CDR3, the DNA is TGTGCCAGCCGGGGAGGAGGCACAGATACGCAGTATTTT. Protein: CASRGGGTDTQYF.